This paragraph covers one T cell receptor (beta chain) sequence. The data stem from a study of T cells in Graves' hyperthyroidism and ophthalmopathy. From RNA transcripts, TCR beta CDR3 regions were amplified. First-round RT-PCR of the TCR CDR3 relied on the HTBI primer set. TCRdb fed the multiplex PCR reads into MiXCR, producing one record per CDR3 protein. This table has 350,000 or so distinct CDR3 sequences, roughly 18% appearing once. The CDR3 has 17 amino acids. The trim removed 4 bases at V and 1 base at J, leaving 5 bases unmatched. Germline V gene lookup returns CDR1 SGHTA and CDR2 FQGTGA. Sequences were obtained from blood. The source of this sequence is a woman in her 50s with Graves' hyperthyroidism. The chain uses TRBV7-3 and TRBJ2-6, with 9 bases fitting TRBD1. DNA of the CDR3: TGTGCCAGCAGCTCGGGACAGGGAAGTTCTGGGGCCAACGTCCTGACTTTC. Protein: CASSSGQGSSGANVLTF. Full variable domain (rest looked up from reference TRBV7-3 and TRBJ2-6): GAGVSQTPSNKVTEKGKYVELRCDPISGHTALYWYRQSLGQGPEFLIYFQGTGAADDSGLPNDRFFAVRPEGSVSTLKIQRTERGDSAVYLCASSSGQGSSGANVLTFGAGSRLTVL.